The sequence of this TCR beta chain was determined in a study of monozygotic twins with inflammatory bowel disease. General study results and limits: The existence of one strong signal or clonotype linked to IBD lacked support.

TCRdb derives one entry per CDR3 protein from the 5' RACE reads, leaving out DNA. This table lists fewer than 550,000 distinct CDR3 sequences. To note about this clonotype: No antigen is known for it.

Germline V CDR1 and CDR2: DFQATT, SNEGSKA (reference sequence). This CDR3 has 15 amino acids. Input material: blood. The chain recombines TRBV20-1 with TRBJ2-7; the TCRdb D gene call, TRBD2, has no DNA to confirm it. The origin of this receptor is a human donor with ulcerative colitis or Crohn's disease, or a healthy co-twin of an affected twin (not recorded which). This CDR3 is CSAGGHSRGVREQYF.